The entry below describes one T cell receptor beta chain. Its antigen is unidentified. Method: immunoSEQ multiplex PCR; TCRdb's copy keeps in-frame clones and lacks some. The sample lists about 2 million clones, about 94% occurring once. Terminally differentiated effector memory CD45RA+ cells were excluded by CCR7 positive selection of CD45RO-negative cells. This sample was taken from a study of shared clonotypes between healthy human individuals. V lost 0 bases and J 2 bases, leaving 10 bases between the germline ends. CDR3 length: 14 residues. Germline V gene lookup returns CDR1 GTSNPN and CDR2 SVGIG (reference sequence). Study-wide results and limits: The study found about 5% of naive CD4 clonotypes shared across a handful of donors.

The material sequenced was naive CD8+ T cells sorted from blood. This chain connects TRBV30 to TRBJ2-5; weak D call: TRBD1 (6 bases). The origin of this receptor is a young man in good health. The CDR3 nucleotides are TGTGCCTGGAGTGTTATGACAGGTCAAGAGACCCAGTACTTC. Protein: CAWSVMTGQETQYF.